The T cell receptor beta chain described here comes from a study of cytomegalovirus exposure and HLA in healthy donors. Overall study findings and caveats: Accounts indicate the classifier identified cytomegalovirus status with strong specificity and sensitivity. There were some V segments, including TRBV6-2 and TRBV6-3, excluded as indistinguishable.

As for the donors, each was a healthy bone marrow donor. The PCR made use of 60 Vbeta and 13 Jbeta primers. Here immunoSEQ multiplex PCR was the method, and the copy in TCRdb shows in-frame clones only, minus some. The repertoire has approximately 160,000 clones, less than 85% of them found once; the top ten carry approximately 1.5%. This CDR3 has 16 residues. Germline lookup yields CDR1 SNHLY and CDR2 FYNNEI. V dropped 4 bases and J dropped 0; count of bases not matched to a gene: 8. In its sample, this clone was seen a few times. As yet, its antigen is unknown. The J gene is TRBJ2-5, the V gene TRBV2; 7 nucleotides line up with TRBD2. This clonotype was sampled from a male donor in good health and CMV-seronegative. Sequenced material: PBMCs. The CDR3, as DNA: TGTGCCAGCAGTGGGGGGGGGTACGGGTACCAAGAGACCCAGTACTTC. It is translated as CASSGGGYGYQETQYF.